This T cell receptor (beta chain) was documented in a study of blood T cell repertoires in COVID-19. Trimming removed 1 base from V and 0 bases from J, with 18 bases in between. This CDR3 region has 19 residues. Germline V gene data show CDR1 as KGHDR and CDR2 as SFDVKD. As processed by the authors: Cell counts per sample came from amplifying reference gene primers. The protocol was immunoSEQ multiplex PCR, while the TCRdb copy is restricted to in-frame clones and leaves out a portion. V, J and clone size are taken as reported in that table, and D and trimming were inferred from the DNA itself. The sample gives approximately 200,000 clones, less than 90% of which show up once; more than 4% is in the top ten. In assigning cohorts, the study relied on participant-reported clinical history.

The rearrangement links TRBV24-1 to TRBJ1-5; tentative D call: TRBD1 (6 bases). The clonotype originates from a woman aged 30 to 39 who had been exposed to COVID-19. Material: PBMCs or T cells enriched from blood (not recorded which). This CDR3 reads CATSDFRNRDRPSNQPQHF. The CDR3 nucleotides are TGTGCCACCAGTGATTTCCGGAACAGGGACCGTCCTAGCAATCAGCCCCAGCATTTT.